A single sample gave rise to the 5 T cell receptor beta chains below, sequenced in a study of shared clonotypes between healthy human individuals. This table comes from immunoSEQ multiplex PCR, and its TCRdb copy is limited to in-frame clones, with some not included. The sample lists more than 150,000 clones; about 93% were seen once. The sample consisted of naive CD4+ T cells sorted from blood. As for subset: CD45RA+ positively selected. These TCRs come from a woman in her twenties or thirties in good health.

This sequence joins TRBV5-5 and TRBJ1-5; D unclear. Trimming removed 1 base from V and 6 bases from J, with 5 bases in between. The CDR3 runs to 12 residues. Germline values: CDR1 SGHKS, CDR2 YYEKEE (reference sequence). The CDR3 DNA is TGTGCCAGCAGCTTGATCGGTCAGCCCCAGCATTTT. Encoded protein: CASSLIGQPQHF.

CDR3 amino acids: CASSSDQSYEQYF. The CDR3 nucleotides are TGTGCCAGCAGCTCGGACCAATCCTACGAGCAGTACTTC. The V and J genes are TRBV7-9 and TRBJ2-5; D ambiguous. The assigned J gene may be wrong: the sequence end matches TRBJ2-7 better. CDR1 is SEHNR, CDR2 FQNEAQ, per germline (reference sequence). The CDR3 has 13 amino acids.

The chain uses TRBV4-1 and TRBJ2-2; 9 bases match TRBD2. This CDR3 comprises 15 residues. V lost 8 bases and J lost 5; bases outside the gene matches: 9. The germline gives CDR1 MGHRA, CDR2 YSYEKL. CDR3 in amino acids: CASEGLAGRTGELFF. DNA of the CDR3: TGCGCCAGCGAGGGTCTAGCGGGACGAACCGGGGAGCTGTTTTTT.

The J gene is TRBJ1-4, the V gene TRBV4-2, with D possibly being TRBD1 (6 bases). V lost 0 bases and J lost 6, with 17 bases in between. The CDR3 spans 17 residues. Germline CDR1 and CDR2: LGHNA and YNFKEQ. The CDR3 region has the DNA TGTGCCAGCAGCCAAGAGGGGGGCCCAGGCAACCATGAAAAACTGTTTTTT. Its protein product is CASSQEGGPGNHEKLFF.

This chain links TRBV6-5 with TRBJ2-7; D is perhaps TRBD2 (6 bases). The CDR3 contains 15 residues. Germline CDR1 is MNHEY and CDR2 is SVGAGI. V lost 7 bases and J 9 bases, leaving 25 bases between the germline ends. CDR3 DNA sequence: TGTGCCAGCACCCCTCAGCTAGCGCATGCCGGGGGGCAGTACTTC. Amino acid sequence: CASTPQLAHAGGQYF.